The clone carrying this TCR beta chain was counted between two and nine times. The antigen is not known. In the original processing: The detection floor for productive clonotype frequency was 2.59 x 10-5. Measured with immunoSEQ multiplex PCR; TCRdb has only the in-frame clones, and not every one. Clone size and the V and J calls come from that table; the DNA yielded D and trimming. The table has about 21,000 clones, more than 65% seen once. The data derive from a study of STAT5B mutations in CD4+ large granular lymphocyte leukemia. On the study more broadly: Healthy donors showed HLA-associated enrichment of the CDR3 'QG' motif. Broader study findings: 25% of private leukemic clonotypes occurred rarely in other patients' non-leukemic repertoires. Patient CD4-sorted repertoires looked more clonal than healthy CD4+ repertoires, even without putative leukemic clones.

The clonotype comes from a human donor in good health. The sequenced material came from CD4+ T cells from blood buffy coats.

The CDR3 coding sequence is TGCGCCAGCAGTGAGCGAACCGGGGTTGGTGAAAAACTGTTTTTT. Translating it yields CASSERTGVGEKLFF. V is TRBV10-1 and J is TRBJ1-4; D is undetermined. The CDR3 contains 15 residues. Looked up from germline, CDR1 is WNHNN and CDR2 is SYGVQD (reference sequence). With 2 bases removed from V and 7 bases from J, the gap between germline ends came to 14 bases.